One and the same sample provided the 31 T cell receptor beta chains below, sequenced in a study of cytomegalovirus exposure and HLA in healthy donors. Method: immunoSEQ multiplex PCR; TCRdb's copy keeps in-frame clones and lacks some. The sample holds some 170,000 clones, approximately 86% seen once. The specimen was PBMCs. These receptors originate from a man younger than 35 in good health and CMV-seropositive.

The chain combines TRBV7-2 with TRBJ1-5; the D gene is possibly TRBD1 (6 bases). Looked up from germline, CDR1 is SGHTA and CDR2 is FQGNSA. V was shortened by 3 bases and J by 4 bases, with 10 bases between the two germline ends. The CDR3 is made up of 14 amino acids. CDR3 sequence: CASSLETGNQPQHF. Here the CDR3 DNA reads TGTGCCAGCAGCTTGGAGACAGGAAATCAGCCCCAGCATTTT.

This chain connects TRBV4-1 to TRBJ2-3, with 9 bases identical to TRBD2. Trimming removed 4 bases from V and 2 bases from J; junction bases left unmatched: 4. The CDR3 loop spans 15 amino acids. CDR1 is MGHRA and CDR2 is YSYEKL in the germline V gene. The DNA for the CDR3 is TGCGCCAGCAGCCTTAGCGGGGGAACCACAGATACGCAGTATTTT. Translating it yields CASSLSGGTTDTQYF.

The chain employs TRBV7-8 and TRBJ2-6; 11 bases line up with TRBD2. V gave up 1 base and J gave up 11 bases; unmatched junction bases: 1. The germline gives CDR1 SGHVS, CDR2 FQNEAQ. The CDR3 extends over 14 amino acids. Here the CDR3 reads CASSLVLAGDVLTF. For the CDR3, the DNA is TGTGCCAGCAGCTTAGTACTAGCGGGAGACGTCCTGACTTTC.

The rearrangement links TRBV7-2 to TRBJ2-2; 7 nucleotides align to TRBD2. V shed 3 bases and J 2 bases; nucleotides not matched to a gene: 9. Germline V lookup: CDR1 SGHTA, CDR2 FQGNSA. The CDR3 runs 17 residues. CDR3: CASSLGPSGANTGELFF. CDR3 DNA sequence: TGTGCCAGCAGCTTGGGGCCTAGCGGCGCTAACACCGGGGAGCTGTTTTTT.

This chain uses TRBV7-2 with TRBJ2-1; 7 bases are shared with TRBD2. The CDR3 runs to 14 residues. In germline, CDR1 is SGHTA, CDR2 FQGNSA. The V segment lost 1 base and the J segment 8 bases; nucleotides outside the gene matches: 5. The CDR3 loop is CASSLGGRVYEQFF. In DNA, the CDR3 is TGTGCCAGCAGCTTAGGCGGGAGAGTCTATGAGCAGTTCTTC.

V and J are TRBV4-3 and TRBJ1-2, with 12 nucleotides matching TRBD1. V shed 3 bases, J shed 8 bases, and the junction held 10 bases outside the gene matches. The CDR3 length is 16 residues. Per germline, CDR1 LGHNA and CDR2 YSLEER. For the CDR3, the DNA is TGCGCCAGCAGCCAGAACCCGGGACAGGGGGCGGGAGGCTACACCTTC. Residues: CASSQNPGQGAGGYTF.

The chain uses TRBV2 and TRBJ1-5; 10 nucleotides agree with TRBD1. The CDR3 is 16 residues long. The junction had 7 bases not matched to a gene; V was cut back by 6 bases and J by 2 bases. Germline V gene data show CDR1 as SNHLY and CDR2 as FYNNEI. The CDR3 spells CASRGGTGEGNQPQHF. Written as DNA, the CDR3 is TGTGCCAGCAGGGGCGGGACAGGGGAGGGCAATCAGCCCCAGCATTTT.

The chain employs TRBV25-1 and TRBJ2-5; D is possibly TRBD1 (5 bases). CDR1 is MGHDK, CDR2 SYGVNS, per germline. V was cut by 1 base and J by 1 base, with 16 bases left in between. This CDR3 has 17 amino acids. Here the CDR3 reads CASSESTTAYLQETQYF. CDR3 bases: TGTGCCAGCAGTGAATCCACGACAGCGTATCTCCAAGAGACCCAGTACTTC.

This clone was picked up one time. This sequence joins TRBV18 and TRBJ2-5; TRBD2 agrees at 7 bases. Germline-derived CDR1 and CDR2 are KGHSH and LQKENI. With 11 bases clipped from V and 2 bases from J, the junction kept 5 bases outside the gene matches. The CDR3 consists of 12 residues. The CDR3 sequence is CAGRGNQETQYF. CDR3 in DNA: TGTGCCGGGAGGGGAAATCAAGAGACCCAGTACTTC.

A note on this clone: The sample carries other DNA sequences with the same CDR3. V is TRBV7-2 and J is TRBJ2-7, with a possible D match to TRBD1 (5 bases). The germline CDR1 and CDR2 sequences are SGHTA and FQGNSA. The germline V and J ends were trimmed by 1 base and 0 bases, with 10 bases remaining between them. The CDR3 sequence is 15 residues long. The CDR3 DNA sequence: TGTGCCAGCAGCTTAGTAGGGGCTGGCTCCTACGAGCAGTACTTC. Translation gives CASSLVGAGSYEQYF.

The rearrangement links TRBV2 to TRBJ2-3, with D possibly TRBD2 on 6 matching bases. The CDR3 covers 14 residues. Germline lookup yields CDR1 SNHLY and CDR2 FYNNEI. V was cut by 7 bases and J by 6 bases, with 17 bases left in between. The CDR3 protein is CASKSEGPPDTQYF. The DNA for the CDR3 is TGTGCCAGCAAGTCGGAGGGGCCGCCGGATACGCAGTATTTT.

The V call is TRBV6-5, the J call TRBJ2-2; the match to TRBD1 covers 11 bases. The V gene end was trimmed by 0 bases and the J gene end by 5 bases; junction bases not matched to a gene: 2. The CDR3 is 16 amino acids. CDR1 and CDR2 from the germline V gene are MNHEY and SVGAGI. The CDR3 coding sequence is TGTGCCAGCAGTTACTCCGGGACAGGGGGAACCGGGGAGCTGTTTTTT. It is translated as CASSYSGTGGTGELFF.

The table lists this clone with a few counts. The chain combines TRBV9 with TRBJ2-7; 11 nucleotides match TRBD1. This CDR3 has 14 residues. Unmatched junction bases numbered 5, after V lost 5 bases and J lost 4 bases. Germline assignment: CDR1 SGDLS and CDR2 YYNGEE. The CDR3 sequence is CASSPGQGGYEQYF. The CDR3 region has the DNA TGTGCCAGCAGTCCGGGACAGGGGGGTTACGAGCAGTACTTC.

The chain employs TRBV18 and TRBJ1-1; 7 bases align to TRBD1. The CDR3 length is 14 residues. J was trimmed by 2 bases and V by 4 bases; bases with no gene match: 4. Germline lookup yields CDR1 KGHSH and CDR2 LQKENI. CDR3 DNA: TGTGCCAGCTCACAACAGGGGCTTAACACTGAAGCTTTCTTT. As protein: CASSQQGLNTEAFF.

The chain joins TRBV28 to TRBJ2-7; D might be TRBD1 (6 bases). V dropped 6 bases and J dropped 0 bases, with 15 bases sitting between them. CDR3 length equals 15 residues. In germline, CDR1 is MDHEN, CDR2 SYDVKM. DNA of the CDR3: TGTGCCAGCAGCACCACAGGGAGTAGCTCCTACGAGCAGTACTTC. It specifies CASSTTGSSSYEQYF. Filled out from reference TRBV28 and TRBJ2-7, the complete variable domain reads DVKVTQSSRYLVKRTGEKVFLECVQDMDHENMFWYRQDPGLGLRLIYFSYDVKMKEKGDIPEGYSVSREKKERFSLILESASTNQTSMYLCASSTTGSSSYEQYFGPGTRLTVT.

As DNA, the CDR3 is TGTGCCAGCAGCTTCGCCGGGATGGGGACAGGCGATAATTCACCCCTCCACTTT. Protein sequence: CASSFAGMGTGDNSPLHF. V usage is TRBV7-2 and J usage is TRBJ1-6; 8 bases are shared with TRBD1. Germline CDR1 and CDR2: SGHTA and FQGNSA. Trimming took 3 bases from V and 5 from J; bases not matched to a gene: 12. The CDR3 totals 18 residues.

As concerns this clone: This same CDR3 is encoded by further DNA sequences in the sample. The CDR3 spells CASSGQGNTEAFF. CDR3 in DNA: TGTGCCAGCAGCGGACAGGGGAACACTGAAGCTTTCTTT. The chain recombines TRBV2 with TRBJ1-1, with 8 bases lining up with TRBD1. The germline V gene has CDR1 SNHLY and CDR2 FYNNEI. J was trimmed by 1 base and V by 6 bases; bases with no gene match: 1. The CDR3 consists of 13 residues.

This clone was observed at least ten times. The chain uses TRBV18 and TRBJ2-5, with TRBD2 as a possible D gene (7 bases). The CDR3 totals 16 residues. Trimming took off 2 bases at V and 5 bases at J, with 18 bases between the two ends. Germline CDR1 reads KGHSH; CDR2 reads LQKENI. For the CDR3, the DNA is TGTGCCAGCTCACCAGGGATCGGGGGGCCATTTGAGACCCAGTACTTC. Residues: CASSPGIGGPFETQYF.

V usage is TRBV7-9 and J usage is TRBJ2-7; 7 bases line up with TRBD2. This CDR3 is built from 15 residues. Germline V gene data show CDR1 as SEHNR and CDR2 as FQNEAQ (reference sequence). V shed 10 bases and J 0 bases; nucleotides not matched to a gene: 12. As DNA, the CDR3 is TGTGCCACCACCGGAACGCGGGAGACCTCCTACGAGCAGTACTTC. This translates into CATTGTRETSYEQYF.

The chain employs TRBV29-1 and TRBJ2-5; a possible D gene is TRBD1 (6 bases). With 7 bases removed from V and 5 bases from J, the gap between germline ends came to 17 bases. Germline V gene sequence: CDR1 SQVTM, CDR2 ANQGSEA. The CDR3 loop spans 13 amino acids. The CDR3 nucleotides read TGCAGCGCAAACGTGGGGGCAGGGGAGACCCAGTACTTC. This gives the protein CSANVGAGETQYF. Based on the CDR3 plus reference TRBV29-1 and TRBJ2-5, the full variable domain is SAVISQKPSRDICQRGTSLTIQCQVDSQVTMMFWYRQQPGQSLTLIATANQGSEATYESGFVIDKFPISRPNLTFSTLTVSNMSPEDSSIYLCSANVGAGETQYFGPGTRLLVL.

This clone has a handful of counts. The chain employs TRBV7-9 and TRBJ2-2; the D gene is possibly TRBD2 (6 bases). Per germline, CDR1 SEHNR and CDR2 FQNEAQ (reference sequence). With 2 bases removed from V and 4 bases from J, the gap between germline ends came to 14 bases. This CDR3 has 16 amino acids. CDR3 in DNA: TGTGCCAGCAGCTTACCCCGACTAGGCCGCACCGGGGAGCTGTTTTTT. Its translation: CASSLPRLGRTGELFF.

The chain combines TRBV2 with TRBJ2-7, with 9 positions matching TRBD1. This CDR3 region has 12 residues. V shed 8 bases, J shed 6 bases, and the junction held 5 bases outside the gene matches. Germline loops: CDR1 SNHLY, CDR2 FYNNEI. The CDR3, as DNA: TGTGCCAGCGCCGGGACAGGGACCGAGCAGTACTTC. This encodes CASAGTGTEQYF. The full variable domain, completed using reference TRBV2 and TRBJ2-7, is EPEVTQTPSHQVTQMGQEVILRCVPISNHLYFYWYRQILGQKVEFLVSFYNNEISEKSEIFDDQFSVERPDGSNFTLKIRSTKLEDSAMYFCASAGTGTEQYFGPGTRLTVT.

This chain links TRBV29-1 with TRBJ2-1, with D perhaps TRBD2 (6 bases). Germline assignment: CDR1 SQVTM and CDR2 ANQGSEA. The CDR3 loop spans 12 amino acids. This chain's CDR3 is CTGTFGYNEQFF. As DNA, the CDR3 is TGCACTGGGACTTTCGGCTACAATGAGCAGTTCTTC.

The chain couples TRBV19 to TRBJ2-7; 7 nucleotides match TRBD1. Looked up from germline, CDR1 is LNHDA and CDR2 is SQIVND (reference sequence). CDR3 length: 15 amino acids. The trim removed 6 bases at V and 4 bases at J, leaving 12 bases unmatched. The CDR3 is CASSRGDRVSYEQYF. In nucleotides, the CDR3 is TGTGCCAGTAGCCGGGGAGACAGGGTTAGTTACGAGCAGTACTTC.

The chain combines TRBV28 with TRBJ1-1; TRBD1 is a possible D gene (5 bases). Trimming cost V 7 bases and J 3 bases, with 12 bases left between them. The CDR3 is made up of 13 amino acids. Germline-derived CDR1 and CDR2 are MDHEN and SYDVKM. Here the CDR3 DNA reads TGTGCCAGCAATAGGGGTAGGGACACTGAAGCTTTCTTT. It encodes CASNRGRDTEAFF.

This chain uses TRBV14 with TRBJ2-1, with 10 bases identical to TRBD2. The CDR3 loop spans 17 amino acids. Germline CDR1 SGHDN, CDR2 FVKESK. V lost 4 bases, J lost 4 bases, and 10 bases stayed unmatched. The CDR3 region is CASSPDELAGKYNEQFF. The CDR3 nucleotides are TGTGCCAGCAGCCCCGATGAACTAGCGGGGAAATACAATGAGCAGTTCTTC.

The CDR3 reads CAWSPGRWTSPLHF. The CDR3 coding sequence is TGTGCCTGGAGTCCCGGGAGGTGGACTTCACCCCTCCACTTT. The chain recombines TRBV30 with TRBJ1-6; unclear D gene. This CDR3 spans 14 amino acids. Trimming stripped 2 bases from V and 9 bases from J, with 14 bases between. Germline assignment: CDR1 GTSNPN and CDR2 SVGIG (reference sequence).

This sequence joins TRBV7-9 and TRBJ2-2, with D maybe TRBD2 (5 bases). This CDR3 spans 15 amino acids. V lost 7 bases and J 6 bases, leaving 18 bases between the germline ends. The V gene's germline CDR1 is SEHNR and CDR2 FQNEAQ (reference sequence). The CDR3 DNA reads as TGTGCCAGCAACCGAGTACGAAGCGGACCCGGGGAGCTGTTTTTT. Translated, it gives CASNRVRSGPGELFF.

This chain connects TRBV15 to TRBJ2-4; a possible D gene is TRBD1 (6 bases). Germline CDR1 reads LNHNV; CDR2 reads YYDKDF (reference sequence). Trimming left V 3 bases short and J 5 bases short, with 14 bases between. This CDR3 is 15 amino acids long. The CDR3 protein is CATSRSTGGENIQYF. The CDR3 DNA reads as TGTGCCACCAGCAGGTCGACAGGAGGAGAAAACATTCAGTACTTC.

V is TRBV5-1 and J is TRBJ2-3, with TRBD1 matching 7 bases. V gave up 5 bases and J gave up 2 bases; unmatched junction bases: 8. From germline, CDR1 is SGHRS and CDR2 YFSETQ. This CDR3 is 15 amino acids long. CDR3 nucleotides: TGCGCCAGCAGACGCTCCGGGACAGTCACAGATACGCAGTATTTT. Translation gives CASRRSGTVTDTQYF.

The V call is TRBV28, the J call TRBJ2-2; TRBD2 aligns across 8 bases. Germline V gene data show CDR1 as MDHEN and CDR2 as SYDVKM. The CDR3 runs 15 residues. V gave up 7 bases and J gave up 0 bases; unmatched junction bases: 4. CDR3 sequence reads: CASTSGLANTGELFF. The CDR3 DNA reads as TGTGCCAGCACCTCGGGACTAGCGAACACCGGGGAGCTGTTTTTT.